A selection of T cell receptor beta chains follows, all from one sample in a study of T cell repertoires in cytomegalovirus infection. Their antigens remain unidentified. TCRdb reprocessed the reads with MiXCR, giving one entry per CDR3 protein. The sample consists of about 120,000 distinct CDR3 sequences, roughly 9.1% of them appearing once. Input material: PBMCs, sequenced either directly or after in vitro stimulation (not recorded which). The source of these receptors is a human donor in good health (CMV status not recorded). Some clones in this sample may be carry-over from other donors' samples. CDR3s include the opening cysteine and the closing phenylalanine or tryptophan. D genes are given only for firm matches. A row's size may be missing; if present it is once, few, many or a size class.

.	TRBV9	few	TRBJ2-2	CASSVGGITGELFF	TGTGCCAGCAGCGTAGGCGGGATCACCGGGGAGCTGTTTTTT
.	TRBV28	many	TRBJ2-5	CASTSGSRTQYF	TGTGCCAGCACCTCGGGTTCGAGGACCCAGTACTTC
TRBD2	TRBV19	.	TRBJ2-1	CASNTGTSDYNEQFF	TGTGCCAGCAACACCGGGACTAGCGACTACAATGAGCAGTTCTTC
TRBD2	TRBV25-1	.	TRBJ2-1	CASSGSGLAGEINEQFF	TGTGCCAGCAGTGGAAGTGGACTAGCGGGAGAGATCAATGAGCAGTTCTTC
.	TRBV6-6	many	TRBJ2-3	CASSYSSGTDTQYF	TGTGCCAGCAGTTACTCTTCGGGGACAGATACGCAGTATTTT
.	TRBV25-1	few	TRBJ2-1	CASSEYESYNEQFF	TGTGCCAGCAGTGAATATGAGTCCTACAATGAGCAGTTCTTC
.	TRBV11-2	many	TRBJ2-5	CASSLEGGATMIYF	TGTGCCAGCAGCTTAGAGGGGGGGGCCACAATGATCTACTTC
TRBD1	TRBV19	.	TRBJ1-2	CASSTDRGPSYGYTF	TGTGCCAGTAGTACGGACAGGGGGCCCAGCTATGGCTACACCTTC
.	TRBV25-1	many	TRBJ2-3	CASSAGGGGPRAATQYF	TGTGCCAGCAGCGCCGGAGGCGGCGGTCCCCGGGCGGCTACGCAGTATTTT
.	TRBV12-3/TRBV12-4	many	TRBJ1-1	CASSSPPSVATEAFF	TGTGCCAGCAGTTCGCCCCCGTCCGTCGCCACTGAAGCTTTCTTT
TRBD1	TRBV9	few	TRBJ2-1	CASSGGGEAYNEQFF	TGTGCCAGCAGCGGAGGGGGCGAGGCCTACAATGAGCAGTTCTTC
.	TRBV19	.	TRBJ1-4	CASSIARVLEEKLFF	TGTGCCAGTAGTATAGCGAGAGTCCTTGAGGAAAAACTGTTTTTT